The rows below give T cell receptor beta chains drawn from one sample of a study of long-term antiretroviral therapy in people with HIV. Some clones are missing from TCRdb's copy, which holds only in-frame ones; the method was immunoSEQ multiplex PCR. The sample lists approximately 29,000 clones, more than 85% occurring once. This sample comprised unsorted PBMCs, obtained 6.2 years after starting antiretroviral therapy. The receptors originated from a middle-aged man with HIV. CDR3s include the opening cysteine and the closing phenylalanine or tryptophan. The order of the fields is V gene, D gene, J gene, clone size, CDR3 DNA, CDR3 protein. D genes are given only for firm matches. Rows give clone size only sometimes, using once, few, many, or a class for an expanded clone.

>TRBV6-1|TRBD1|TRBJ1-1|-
TGTGCCAGCAGTGCGGGACAGATGAACACTGAAGCTTTCTTT
CASSAGQMNTEAFF
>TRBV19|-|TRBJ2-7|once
TGTGCCAGTAGTCCCGACCCCAGCTACGAGCAGTACTTC
CASSPDPSYEQYF
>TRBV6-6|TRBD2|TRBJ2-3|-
TGTGCCAGCAGGCTAGCGGGGGGGCCCACAGATACGCAGTATTTT
CASRLAGGPTDTQYF
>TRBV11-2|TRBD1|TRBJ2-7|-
TGTGCCAGCAGCCTCCAAATATCGACAGGGTCCGAGCAGTACTTC
CASSLQISTGSEQYF
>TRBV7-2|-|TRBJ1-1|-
TGTGCCAGCGTGCGGGTCTTGAACACTGAAGCTTTCTTT
CASVRVLNTEAFF
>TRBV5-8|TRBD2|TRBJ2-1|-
TGTGCCAGCAGCTTACCCGGGACTAGTTACAATGAGCAGTTCTTC
CASSLPGTSYNEQFF
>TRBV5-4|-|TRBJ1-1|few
TGTGCCAGCAGGGGACAACCCATGAACACTGAAGCTTTCTTT
CASRGQPMNTEAFF
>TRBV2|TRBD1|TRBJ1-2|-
TGTGCCAGCAGTCACGAGGGACAGGTCTATGGCTACACCTTC
CASSHEGQVYGYTF
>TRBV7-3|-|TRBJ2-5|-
TGTGCCAGCAGCTTAGGCCCTCTAGGGGTGGAGACCCAGTACTTC
CASSLGPLGVETQYF
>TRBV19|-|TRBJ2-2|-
TGTGCCAGTAGTATAGTGAGGGTCGGGGAGCTGTTTTTT
CASSIVRVGELFF